The rows below give T cell receptor beta chains drawn from one sample of a study of cytomegalovirus exposure and HLA in healthy donors. Only in-frame clones appear in the TCRdb table, and some are missing; sequencing was by immunoSEQ multiplex PCR. The sample includes 50,000 to 55,000 clones, around 80% of them seen just once. The specimen sequenced was PBMCs. Receptor source: a boy aged 5 to 17 in good health and CMV-seropositive. Each CDR3 is given without its conserved first and last residue. Expanded clones are given a class, and other clones once, few, many or no size at all.

v_gene	abundance	j_gene	CDR3aa
TRBV7-6	-	-	ASSSGDLGSYEQY
TRBV6-1	once	TRBJ1-1	ASKTPRRTEAF
TRBV6-1	-	TRBJ2-7	ASKGQGGSYEQY
TRBV5-4	few	TRBJ2-5	ASRRGLAGLETQY
TRBV15	-	TRBJ2-7	ATSRVALENPDSPAEQY
TRBV5-1	-	TRBJ1-2	ASRSSGQGNGYT
TRBV6-1	-	TRBJ2-7	ACKTGMNYEQY
TRBV4-1	-	TRBJ1-1	ASSHREPHTEAF
TRBV6-5	-	TRBJ2-5	ASSPERRRGTQY
TRBV5-4	-	TRBJ2-4	ASSLGGTGTAKNIQY
TRBV6-1	-	TRBJ1-1	ASSVTGPSEAF
TRBV6-5	few	TRBJ2-5	ASSYSEGGQETQY
TRBV6-4	-	TRBJ1-2	ASSDNPGYGYT
TRBV7-9	-	TRBJ2-5	ASGGQASGWTQY
TRBV19	-	TRBJ1-1	ASSDHRGTPAAF